This T cell receptor gamma chain appears in the sequencing data of a study of Vδ1+ human thymocytes. Study results and caveats: In the thymus, TRG and TRD repertoires looked highly polyclonal with Gaussian CDR3 lengths. TRD repertoires were essentially private, unlike widely shared TRG clonotypes. Thymic delta-chain repertoires held roughly 18% Vdelta2 sequences and few Vdelta3, despite high sort purity.

Between about 97% and 99.6% of sorted thymocytes were Vdelta1+. Sequences come from RNA converted to cDNA by reverse transcription. Pooled V-gene forward primers with one constant-region reverse primer generated the CDR3 amplicons by multiplex PCR. TCRdb reran clone calling via CATT on the multiplex PCR reads. The data hold tens of thousands of gamma-chain clones, with around 20% observed a single time. In its sample, this clone was seen a few times. Antigen unknown. The sample holds other DNA sequences that translate to the same CDR3. Germline CDR1 reads GITISATS; CDR2 reads ISYDGTV (reference sequence). V gave up 1 base and J gave up 0 bases; unmatched junction bases: 3. The CDR3 length is 14 residues.

The rearrangement links TRGV9 to TRGJ1 or TRGJ2. The source of this sequence is a girl under three years old who had congenital heart surgery. The sequenced material came from Vdelta1+ gamma-delta thymocytes from the thymus. The subset is: FACS-sorted CD3+ TCRalphabeta- TCRVdelta1+ TCRVdelta2- thymocytes. The CDR3 spells CALWEVLNYYKKLF. The CDR3 DNA reads as TGTGCCTTGTGGGAGGTCCTGAATTATTATAAGAAACTCTTT.